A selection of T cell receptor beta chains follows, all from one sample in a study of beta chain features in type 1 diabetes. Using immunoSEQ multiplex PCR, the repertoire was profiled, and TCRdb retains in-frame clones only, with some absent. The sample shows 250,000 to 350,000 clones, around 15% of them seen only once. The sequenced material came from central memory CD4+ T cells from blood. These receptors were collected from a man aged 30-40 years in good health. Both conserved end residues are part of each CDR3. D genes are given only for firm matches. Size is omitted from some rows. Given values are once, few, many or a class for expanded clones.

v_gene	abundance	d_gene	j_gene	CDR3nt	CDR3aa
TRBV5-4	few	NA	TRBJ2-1	TGTGCCAGCAGCTTGACGGCAGACCCCGTGGATGAGCAGTTCTTC	CASSLTADPVDEQFF
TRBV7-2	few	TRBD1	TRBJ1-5	TGTGCCAGCAGCGATGGGACAGTATATCAGCCCCAGCATTTT	CASSDGTVYQPQHF
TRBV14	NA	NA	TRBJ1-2	TGTGCCAGCAGCCAAGGTCGCATAAACTATGGCTACACCTTC	CASSQGRINYGYTF
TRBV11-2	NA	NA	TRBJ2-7	TGTGCCAGCAGCCGGGACTTTTACGAGCAGTACTTC	CASSRDFYEQYF
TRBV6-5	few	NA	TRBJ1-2	TGTGCCAGCAGTCGAGACGGTTATGGCTACACCTTC	CASSRDGYGYTF
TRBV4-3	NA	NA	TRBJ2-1	TGCGCCAGCAGCCAAGAAGACGAGGGCTCCTACAATGAGCAGTTCTTC	CASSQEDEGSYNEQFF
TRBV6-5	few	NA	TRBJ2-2	TGTGCCAGCACGTCATTACCGGTCATTCGGGGGGAGCTGTTTTTT	CASTSLPVIRGELFF
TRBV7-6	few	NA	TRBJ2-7	TGTGCCAGCAGTTCGAGGGTGGAGGAGCAGTACTTC	CASSSRVEEQYF
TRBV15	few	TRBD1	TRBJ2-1	TGTGCCACCAGCAGAGATACAGGGGGCTACAATGAGCAGTTCTTC	CATSRDTGGYNEQFF
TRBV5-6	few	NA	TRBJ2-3	TGTGCCAGCAGCGTGGGCGGAACAGATACGCAGTATTTT	CASSVGGTDTQYF
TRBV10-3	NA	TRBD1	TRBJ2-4	TGTGCCATCAGTGAGTCGACCCCGACAGGGGGAGCCAAAAACATTCAGTACTTC	CAISESTPTGGAKNIQYF
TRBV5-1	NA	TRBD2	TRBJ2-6	TGCGCCAGCAGCCCGGCGGGGGGCGCGGGGGCCAACGTCCTGACTTTC	CASSPAGGAGANVLTF
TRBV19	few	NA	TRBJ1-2	TGTGCCAGTACCCAGGGATTCTATGGCTACACCTTC	CASTQGFYGYTF
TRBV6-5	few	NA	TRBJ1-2	TGTGCCAGCAGTTACTCGGGGAGGCGGAACTATGGCTACACCTTC	CASSYSGRRNYGYTF
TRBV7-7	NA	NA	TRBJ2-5	TGCGCCAGCAGCCCCCCCCAGTCCAGGGCTTCCCAAGAGACCCAGTACTTC	CASSPPQSRASQETQYF
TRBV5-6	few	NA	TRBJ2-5	TGTGCCAGCAGCGTTGATTTCGGGACCCAGTACTTC	CASSVDFGTQYF
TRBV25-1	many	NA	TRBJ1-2	TGTGCCAGCAGTGAGGCTCTACAGAGCTGGAGTGGCTACACCTTC	CASSEALQSWSGYTF
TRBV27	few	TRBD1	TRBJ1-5	TGTGCCAGCAGTCAGGACAGGGCCGGTCAGCCCCAGCATTTT	CASSQDRAGQPQHF
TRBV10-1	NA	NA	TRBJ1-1	TGCGCCAGCAGTCCCACAGGGAGGATATCTGAAGCTTTCTTT	CASSPTGRISEAFF
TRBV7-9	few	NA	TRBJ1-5	TGTGCCAGCAGCTTTCAACAGGGAACCCTTGGACAGCCCCAGCATTTT	CASSFQQGTLGQPQHF
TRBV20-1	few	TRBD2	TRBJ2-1	TGCAGTGCAGACGGGGGGTTCGGGCAGTTCTTC	CSADGGFGQFF
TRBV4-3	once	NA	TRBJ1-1	TGCGCCAGCAGCTTGCCCTCAATGACAGCTACTGAAGCTTTCTTT	CASSLPSMTATEAFF
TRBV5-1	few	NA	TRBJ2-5	TGCGCCAGCAGCCCCGGACCTGCAGAGACCCAGTACTTC	CASSPGPAETQYF
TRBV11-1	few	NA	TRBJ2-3	TGTGCCAGCAGCTTAGAAAAGTTCTCGCTCGCGCAGTATTTT	CASSLEKFSLAQYF
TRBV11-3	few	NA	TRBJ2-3	TGTGCCAGCAGCTTAAAGGGCGCCCGCACAGATACGCAGTATTTT	CASSLKGARTDTQYF
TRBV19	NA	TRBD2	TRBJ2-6	TGTGCCAGTAGTCCTGGGACTAGCCGCTCTGGGGCCAACGTCCTGACTTTC	CASSPGTSRSGANVLTF
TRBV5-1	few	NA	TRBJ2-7	TGCGCCAGCAGCGTCGATCCTGTTGACAGCTCCTACGAGCAGTACTTC	CASSVDPVDSSYEQYF
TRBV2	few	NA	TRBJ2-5	TGTGCCAGCAGTGTATCGGTTCAGGAGACCCAGTACTTC	CASSVSVQETQYF
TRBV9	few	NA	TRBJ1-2	TGTGCCAGCAGCCAAGAACGGATCAGGGGCCACTATGGCTACACCTTC	CASSQERIRGHYGYTF
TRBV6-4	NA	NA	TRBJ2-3	TGTGCCAGCAGTGACGAGGGATCCCGCACAGATACGCAGTATTTT	CASSDEGSRTDTQYF
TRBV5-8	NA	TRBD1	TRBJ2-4	TGTGCCAGCGGAAGAACAGGGGGAGCCAAAAACATTCAGTACTTC	CASGRTGGAKNIQYF
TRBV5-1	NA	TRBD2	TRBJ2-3	TGTGCCAGCAGCTTCGGCGGGGGGGGCACAGATACGCAGTATTTT	CASSFGGGGTDTQYF
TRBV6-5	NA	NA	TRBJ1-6	TGTGCCAGCAGTTACACAAATTCACCCCTCCACTTT	CASSYTNSPLHF
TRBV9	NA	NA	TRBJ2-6	TGTGCCAGCAGCGTAGGGTTCAGAGGAACTGGGGCCAACGTCCTGACTTTC	CASSVGFRGTGANVLTF
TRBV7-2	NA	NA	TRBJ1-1	TGTGCCAGCAGCTTCGGGGGTTTGAAGGACACTGAAGCTTTCTTT	CASSFGGLKDTEAFF
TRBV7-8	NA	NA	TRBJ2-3	TGTGCCAGCAGCTATAGCGAGGGACTTGCAGATACGCAGTATTTT	CASSYSEGLADTQYF
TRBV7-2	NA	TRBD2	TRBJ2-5	TGTGCCAGCAGCTTAAACCCTAGCGGGACCGGGGAGACCCAGTACTTC	CASSLNPSGTGETQYF
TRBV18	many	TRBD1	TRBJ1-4	TGTGCCAGCTCACGCGGACAGGGAGGTTCTGAAAAACTGTTTTTT	CASSRGQGGSEKLFF
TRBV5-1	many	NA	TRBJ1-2	TGCGCCAGCAGCCTGATCCCGGGCAACGACTTCGGTAACTATGGCTACACCTTC	CASSLIPGNDFGNYGYTF
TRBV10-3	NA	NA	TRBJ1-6	TGTGCCATCAGCCCGGGGTACAATAATTCACCCCTCCACTTT	CAISPGYNNSPLHF
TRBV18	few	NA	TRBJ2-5	TGTGCCAGCTCACCAATCGCTTCTGGCGGGACATATCAAGAGACCCAGTACTTC	CASSPIASGGTYQETQYF
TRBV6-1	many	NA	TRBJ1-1	TGTGCCAGCAGCGAACGACCGGGAGGTAGGAACACTGAAGCTTTCTTT	CASSERPGGRNTEAFF
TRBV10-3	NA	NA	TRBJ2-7	TGTGCCAGCAGGGACCTAGCCTACGAGCAGTACTTC	CASRDLAYEQYF
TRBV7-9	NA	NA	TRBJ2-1	TGTGCCAGCAGCTTGGGCAGCTCCTACAATGAGCAGTTCTTC	CASSLGSSYNEQFF
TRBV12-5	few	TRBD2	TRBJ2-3	TGTGCTAGCGAGAGCGGGACCCTCACAGATACGCAGTATTTT	CASESGTLTDTQYF
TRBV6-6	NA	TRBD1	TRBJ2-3	TGTGCCAGCAGTTACACAGGGGGCTTGGATACGCAGTATTTT	CASSYTGGLDTQYF
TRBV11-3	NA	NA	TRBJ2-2	TGTGCCAGCAACCGGGGGCCCGGGGAGCTGTTTTTT	CASNRGPGELFF
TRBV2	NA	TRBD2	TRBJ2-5	TGTGCCAGCAGAGGGACTAGCGGGGGTCAAGAGACCCAGTACTTC	CASRGTSGGQETQYF
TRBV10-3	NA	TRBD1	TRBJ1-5	TGTGCCATCAGACGGACAGGGGGGGGTGATCAGCCCCAGCATTTT	CAIRRTGGGDQPQHF
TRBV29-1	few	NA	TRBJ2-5	TGCAGCGTTGGGTTGTCGATCGAGGAGACCCAGTACTTC	CSVGLSIEETQYF
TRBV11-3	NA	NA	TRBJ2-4	TGTGCCAGCAGCTTAGGTAACATTCAGTACTTC	CASSLGNIQYF
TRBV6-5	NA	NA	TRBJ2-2	TGTGCCAGCAGTTACGGGGTAGTCACCGGGGAGCTGTTTTTT	CASSYGVVTGELFF
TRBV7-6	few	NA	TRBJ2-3	TGTGCCAGCAGCCCCGGATCGGTAAAGTATTTT	CASSPGSVKYF
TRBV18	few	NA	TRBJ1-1	TGTGCCAGCTCACCACCCGGGTGGGGTGAAGCTTTCTTT	CASSPPGWGEAFF